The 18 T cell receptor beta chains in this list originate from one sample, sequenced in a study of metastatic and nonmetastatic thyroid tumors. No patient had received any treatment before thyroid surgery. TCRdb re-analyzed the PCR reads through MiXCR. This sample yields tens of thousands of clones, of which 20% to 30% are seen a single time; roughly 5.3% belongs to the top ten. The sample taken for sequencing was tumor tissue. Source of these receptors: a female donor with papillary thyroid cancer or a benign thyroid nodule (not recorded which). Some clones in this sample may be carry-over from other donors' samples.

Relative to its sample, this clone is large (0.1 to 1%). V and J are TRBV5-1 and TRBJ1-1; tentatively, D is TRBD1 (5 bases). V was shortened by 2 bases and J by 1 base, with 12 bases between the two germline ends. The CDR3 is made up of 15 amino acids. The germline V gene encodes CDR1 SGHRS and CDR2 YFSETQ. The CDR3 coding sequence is TGCGCCAGCAGCTTAGGGGATGGGGCGAACACTGAAGCTTTCTTT. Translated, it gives CASSLGDGANTEAFF.

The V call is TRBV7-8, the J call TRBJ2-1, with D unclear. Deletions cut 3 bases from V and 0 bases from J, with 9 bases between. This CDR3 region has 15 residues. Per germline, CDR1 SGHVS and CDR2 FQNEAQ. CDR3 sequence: CASSLAVNSYNEQFF. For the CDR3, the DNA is TGTGCCAGCAGCTTGGCGGTTAACTCCTACAATGAGCAGTTCTTC.

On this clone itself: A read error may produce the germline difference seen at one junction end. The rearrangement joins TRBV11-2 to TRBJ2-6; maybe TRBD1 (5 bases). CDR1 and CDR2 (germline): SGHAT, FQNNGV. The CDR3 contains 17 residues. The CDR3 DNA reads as TGTGCCAGCAGCAAACAGGACGGCAACTCTGGGGCAAACGTCCTGACTTTC. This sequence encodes CASSKQDGNSGANVLTF.

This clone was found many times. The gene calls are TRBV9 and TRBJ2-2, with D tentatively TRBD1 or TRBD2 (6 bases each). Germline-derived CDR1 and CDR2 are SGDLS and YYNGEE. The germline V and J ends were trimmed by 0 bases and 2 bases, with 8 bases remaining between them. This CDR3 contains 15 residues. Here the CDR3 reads CASSVGGANTGELFF. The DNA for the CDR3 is TGTGCCAGCAGCGTAGGGGGGGCCAACACCGGGGAGCTGTTTTTT.

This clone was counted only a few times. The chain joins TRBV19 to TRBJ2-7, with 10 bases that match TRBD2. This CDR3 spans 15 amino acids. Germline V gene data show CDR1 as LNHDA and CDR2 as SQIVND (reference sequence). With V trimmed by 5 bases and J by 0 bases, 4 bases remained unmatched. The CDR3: CASSSSSGSSYEQYF. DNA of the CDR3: TGTGCCAGTAGTTCCTCTAGCGGGAGCTCCTACGAGCAGTACTTC.

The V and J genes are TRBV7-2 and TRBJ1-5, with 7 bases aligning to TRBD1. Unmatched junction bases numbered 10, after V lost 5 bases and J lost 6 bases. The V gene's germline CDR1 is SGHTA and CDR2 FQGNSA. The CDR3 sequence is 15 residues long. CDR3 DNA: TGTGCCAGCAGCATGGGACAGAAACAGGGTCAGCCCCAGCATTTT. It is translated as CASSMGQKQGQPQHF. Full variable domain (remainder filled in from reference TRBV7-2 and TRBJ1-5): GAGVSQSPSNKVTEKGKDVELRCDPISGHTALYWYRQSLGQGLEFLIYFQGNSAPDKSGLPSDRFSAERTGGSVSTLTIQRTQQEDSAVYLCASSMGQKQGQPQHFGDGTRLSIL.

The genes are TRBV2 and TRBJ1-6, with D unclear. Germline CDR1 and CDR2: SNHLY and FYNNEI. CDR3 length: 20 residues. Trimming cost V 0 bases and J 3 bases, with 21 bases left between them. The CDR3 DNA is TGTGCCAGCAGTGAAGCACCGGGGATCTCTCCTGGTGGCTATAATTCACCCCTCCACTTT. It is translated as CASSEAPGISPGGYNSPLHF.

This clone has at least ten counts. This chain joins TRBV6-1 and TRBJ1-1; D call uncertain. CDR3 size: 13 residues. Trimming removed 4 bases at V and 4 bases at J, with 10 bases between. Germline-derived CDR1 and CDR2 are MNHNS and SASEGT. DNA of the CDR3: TGTGCCAGCAGTGGTCAGGACCCCACTGAAGCTTTCTTT. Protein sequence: CASSGQDPTEAFF.

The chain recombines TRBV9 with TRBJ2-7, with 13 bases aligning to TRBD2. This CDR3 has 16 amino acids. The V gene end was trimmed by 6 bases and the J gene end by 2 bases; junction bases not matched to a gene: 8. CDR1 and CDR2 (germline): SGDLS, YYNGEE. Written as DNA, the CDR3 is TGTGCCAGCATCCCCCGGACTAGCGGGGGTCCCTACGAGCAGTACTTC. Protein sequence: CASIPRTSGGPYEQYF.

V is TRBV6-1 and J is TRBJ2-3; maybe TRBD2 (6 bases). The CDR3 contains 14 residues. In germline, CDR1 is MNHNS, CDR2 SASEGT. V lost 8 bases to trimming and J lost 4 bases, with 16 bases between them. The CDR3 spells CASVVGSAADTQYF. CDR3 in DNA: TGTGCCAGCGTCGTCGGGAGTGCGGCAGATACGCAGTATTTT.

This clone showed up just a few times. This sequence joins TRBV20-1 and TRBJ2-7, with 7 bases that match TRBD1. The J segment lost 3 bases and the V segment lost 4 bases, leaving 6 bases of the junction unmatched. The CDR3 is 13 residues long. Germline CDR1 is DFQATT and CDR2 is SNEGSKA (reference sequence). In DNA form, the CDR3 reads TGCAGTGCTAAGGGACAGCAGCTCTACGAGCAGTACTTC. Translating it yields CSAKGQQLYEQYF.

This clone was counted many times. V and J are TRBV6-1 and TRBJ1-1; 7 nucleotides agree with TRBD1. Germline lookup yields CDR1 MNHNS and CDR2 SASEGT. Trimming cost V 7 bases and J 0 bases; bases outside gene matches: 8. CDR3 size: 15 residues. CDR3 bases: TGTGCCAGCACCCCCGGGACAGCCATGAACACTGAAGCTTTCTTT. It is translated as CASTPGTAMNTEAFF.

The chain's CDR3 is CASSVGGSGGATETQYF. The CDR3 nucleotides are TGTGCCAGCAGCGTAGGGGGTAGCGGCGGGGCAACAGAGACCCAGTACTTC. The chain couples TRBV9 to TRBJ2-5; D is perhaps TRBD2 (6 bases). Trimming removed 0 bases at V and 4 bases at J, with 19 bases between. The germline V gene has CDR1 SGDLS and CDR2 YYNGEE. This CDR3 is built from 17 residues. The full variable domain, with the rest looked up from reference TRBV9 and TRBJ2-5, is DSGVTQTPKHLITATGQRVTLRCSPRSGDLSVYWYQQSLDQGLQFLIQYYNGEERAKGNILERFSAQQFPDLHSELNLSSLELGDSALYFCASSVGGSGGATETQYFGPGTRLLVL.

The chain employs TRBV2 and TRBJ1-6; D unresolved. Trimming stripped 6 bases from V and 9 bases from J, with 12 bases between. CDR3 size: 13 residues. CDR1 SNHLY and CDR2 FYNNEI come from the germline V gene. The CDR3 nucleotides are TGTGCCAGCAGGCATGATCGGTGTTCACCCCTCCACTTT. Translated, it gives CASRHDRCSPLHF.

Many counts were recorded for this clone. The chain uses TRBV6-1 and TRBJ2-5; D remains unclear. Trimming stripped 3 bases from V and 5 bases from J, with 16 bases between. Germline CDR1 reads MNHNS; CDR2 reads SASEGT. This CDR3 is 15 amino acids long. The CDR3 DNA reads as TGTGCCAGCAGTGATCACATGATACCATACGAGACCCAGTACTTC. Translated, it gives CASSDHMIPYETQYF.

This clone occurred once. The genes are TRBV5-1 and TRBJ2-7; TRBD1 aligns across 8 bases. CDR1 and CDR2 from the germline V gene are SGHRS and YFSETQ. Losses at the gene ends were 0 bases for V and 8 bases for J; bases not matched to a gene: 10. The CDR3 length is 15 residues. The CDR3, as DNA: TGCGCCAGCAGCTTGGGGTATTCAGGGGGCGAGAAGCAGTACTTC. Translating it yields CASSLGYSGGEKQYF.

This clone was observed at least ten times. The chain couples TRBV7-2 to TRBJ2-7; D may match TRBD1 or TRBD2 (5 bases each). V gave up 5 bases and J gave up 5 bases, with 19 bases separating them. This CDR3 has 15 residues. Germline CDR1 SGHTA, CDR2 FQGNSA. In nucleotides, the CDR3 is TGTGCCAGCAGCCTACCCGGAAATTGGGGGAACGAGCAGTACTTC. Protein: CASSLPGNWGNEQYF.

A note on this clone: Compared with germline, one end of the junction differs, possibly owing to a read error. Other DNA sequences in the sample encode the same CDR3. CDR3 amino acids: CASSTVAGSPYEQYF. In DNA form, the CDR3 reads TGTGCCAGCAGCACCGTGGCGGGGAGCCCCTATGAGCAGTACTTC. The chain has TRBV7-8 and TRBJ2-7; a possible D gene is TRBD2 (6 bases). Germline V gene lookup returns CDR1 SGHVS and CDR2 FQNEAQ. The CDR3 totals 15 residues. Together with reference TRBV7-8 and TRBJ2-7, the CDR3 gives the full variable domain: GAGVSQSPRYKVAKRGQDVALRCDPISGHVSLFWYQQALGQGPEFLTYFQNEAQLDKSGLPSDRFFAERPEGSVSTLKIQRTQQEDSAVYLCASSTVAGSPYEQYFGPGTRLTVT.